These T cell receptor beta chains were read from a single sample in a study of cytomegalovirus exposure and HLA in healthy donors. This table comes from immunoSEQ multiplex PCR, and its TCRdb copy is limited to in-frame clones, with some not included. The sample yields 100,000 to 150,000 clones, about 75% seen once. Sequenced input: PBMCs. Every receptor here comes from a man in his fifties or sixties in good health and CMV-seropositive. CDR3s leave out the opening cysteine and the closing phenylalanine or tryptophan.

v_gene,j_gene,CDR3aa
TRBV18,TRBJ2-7,ATRGWAGVSYEQY
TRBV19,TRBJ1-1,ASSGTDRGGTEAF
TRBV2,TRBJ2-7,ASSGQGGDYEQY
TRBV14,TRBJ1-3,ASSQDLGDRVPGNTIY
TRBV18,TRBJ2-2,ASSPSRQGPNTGELF
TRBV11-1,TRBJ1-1,ASSFSGVDTEAF
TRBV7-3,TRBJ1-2,ASSQPGTDYGYT
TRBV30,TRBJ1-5,AWSSRVNQPQH
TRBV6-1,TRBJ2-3,ASRGTGASTDTQY
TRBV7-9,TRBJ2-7,ASSFASGLAGRSYEQY
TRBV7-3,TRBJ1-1,ASSLGPAEAF
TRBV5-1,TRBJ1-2,ASSEQSHAMSYT
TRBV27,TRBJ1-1,ASSLVRGTEAF
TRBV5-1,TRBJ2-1,ASSPGLAGGPRDEQF
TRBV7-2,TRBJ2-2,ASSLSYGRAEDGELF
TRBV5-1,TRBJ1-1,ASRVGGMNTEAF
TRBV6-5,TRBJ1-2,ASRQGFGYT
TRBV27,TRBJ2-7,ASSLGSSGSYEQY
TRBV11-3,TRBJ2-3,ASSLGQSGTDTQY
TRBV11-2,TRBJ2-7,ASSLEFAVSYEQY
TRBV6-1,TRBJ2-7,ASSARRYEQY
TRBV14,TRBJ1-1,ASSQDRVPNTEAF
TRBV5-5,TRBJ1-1,ASSYRNTEAF
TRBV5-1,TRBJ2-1,ASSLDLAGGGEQF
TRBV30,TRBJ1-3,AWSVLAFSGNTIY
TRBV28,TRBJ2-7,ASSLGGGLTYEQY
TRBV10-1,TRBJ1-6,ASNRQENSPLH
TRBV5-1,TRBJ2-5,ASSFGRYEETQY
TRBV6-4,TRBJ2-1,ASSPGLAQRSGQF
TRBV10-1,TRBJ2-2,ASSERTENTGELF
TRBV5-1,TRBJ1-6,ASSLAGRDNSPLH
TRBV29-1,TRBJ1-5,SVASGNQPQH
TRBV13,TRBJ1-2,ASSETGGGGYT